The 13 T cell receptor beta chains below were found in one sample sequenced in a study of blood T cells in healthy people across ages. Through a sample-barcoded 5' primer and a J-beta primer mix, a second PCR was run for about 7 to 12 cycles. One entry per CDR3 protein results from TCRdb running MiXCR on the 5' RACE reads. The sample has some 1,800,000 distinct CDR3 sequences; 39% are singletons. The sequenced sample consisted of blood. These receptors were obtained from a human donor in good health.

The V gene is TRBV27, the J gene TRBJ1-1; D perhaps matches TRBD1 (5 bases). V was trimmed by 4 bases and J by 2 bases, leaving 14 bases between them. CDR1 is MNHEY, CDR2 SMNVEV, per germline (reference sequence). This CDR3 is built from 15 residues. The CDR3 reads CASSYARGVNTEAFF. The CDR3 DNA reads as TGTGCCAGCAGTTACGCAAGGGGAGTTAACACTGAAGCTTTCTTT.

The chain links TRBV27 to TRBJ1-1; D possibly corresponds to TRBD1 (6 bases). V lost 4 bases and J lost 6, with 15 bases in between. The CDR3 has 14 residues. CDR1 and CDR2 (germline): MNHEY, SMNVEV (reference sequence). The CDR3 loop reads CASSWGGIGPEAFF. The CDR3 nucleotides read TGTGCCAGCAGTTGGGGGGGCATCGGACCTGAAGCTTTCTTT.

V usage is TRBV28 and J usage is TRBJ2-7; tentative D call: TRBD1 (5 bases). The germline V gene encodes CDR1 MDHEN and CDR2 SYDVKM. The CDR3 is 15 residues long. V lost 7 bases to trimming and J lost 5 bases, with 21 bases between them. The CDR3 region is CASTSEGPLGDEQYF. The CDR3 DNA reads TGTGCCAGCACTTCCGAAGGGCCTCTAGGGGACGAGCAGTACTTC.

CDR3 bases: TGTGCCAGCAGCACTATCCCGGGTTCTGAAAAACTGTTTTTT. Protein product: CASSTIPGSEKLFF. This chain joins TRBV3-1 and TRBJ1-4, with no clear D. Trimming stripped 5 bases from V and 7 bases from J, with 14 bases between. Germline V gene data show CDR1 as LGHDT and CDR2 as YNNKEL (reference sequence). The CDR3 is 14 residues long. Complete variable domain (other parts from reference TRBV3-1 and TRBJ1-4): DTAVSQTPKYLVTQMGNDKSIKCEQNLGHDTMYWYKQDSKKFLKIMFSYNNKELIINETVPNRFSPKSPDKAHLNLHINSLELGDSAVYFCASSTIPGSEKLFFGSGTQLSVL.

The chain carries TRBV5-1 and TRBJ2-7; D uncertain. Per germline, CDR1 SGHRS and CDR2 YFSETQ. V was clipped by 0 bases and J by 7 bases, with 11 bases between them. This CDR3 is built from 13 residues. The CDR3 DNA reads as TGCGCCAGCAGCTTGGAGGACCCCTGGGAGCAGTACTTC. It codes for CASSLEDPWEQYF. The entire variable domain, with the rest obtained from reference TRBV5-1 and TRBJ2-7, is as follows: KAGVTQTPRYLIKTRGQQVTLSCSPISGHRSVSWYQQTPGQGLQFLFEYFSETQRNKGNFPGRFSGRQFSNSRSEMNVSTLELGDSALYLCASSLEDPWEQYFGPGTRLTVT.

This clonotype was recorded a few times. The rearrangement uses TRBV5-1 and TRBJ2-4; no clear D. The CDR3 totals 14 residues. The V and J ends lost 0 bases and 6 bases respectively, with 10 bases between them. Germline CDR1 reads SGHRS; CDR2 reads YFSETQ. CDR3 sequence reads: CASSLESVRNIQYF. The DNA for the CDR3 is TGCGCCAGCAGCTTGGAATCGGTGAGAAACATTCAGTACTTC.

A few counts support this clonotype. The rearrangement uses TRBV4-1 and TRBJ1-4; the D is unclear. This CDR3 is 15 amino acids long. Trimming took 1 base from V and 8 from J, leaving 14 bases between them. Germline CDR1 reads MGHRA; CDR2 reads YSYEKL. The CDR3, as DNA: TGCGCCAGCAGCCAAGGTCGGCAGTGGGAAGAAAAACTGTTTTTT. Translating it yields CASSQGRQWEEKLFF.

The gene calls are TRBV4-1 and TRBJ1-1, with 7 bases identical to TRBD1. The germline gives CDR1 MGHRA, CDR2 YSYEKL. The V and J ends lost 0 bases and 1 base, in that order; junction bases with no gene match: 8. The CDR3 sequence is 17 residues long. The CDR3 coding sequence is TGCGCCAGCAGCCAAGACGGTGCAGGGGGGACGAACACTGAAGCTTTCTTT. Protein: CASSQDGAGGTNTEAFF.

The V and J genes are TRBV11-3 and TRBJ2-3, with D unclear. The CDR3 has 12 amino acids. With 0 bases removed from V and 7 bases from J, the gap between germline ends came to 5 bases. Germline-derived CDR1 and CDR2 are SGHNT and YENEEA. The CDR3 region is CASSLEPYTQYF. The CDR3 DNA reads as TGTGCCAGCAGCTTAGAGCCCTATACGCAGTATTTT.

This clonotype was seen at least ten times. This chain uses TRBV6-5 with TRBJ2-7; 7 bases are shared with TRBD1. This CDR3 spans 15 amino acids. Per germline, CDR1 MNHEY and CDR2 SVGAGI. The J segment lost 0 bases and the V segment lost 4 bases, leaving 6 bases of the junction unmatched. CDR3 region: CASSSPGTASYEQYF. CDR3 DNA: TGTGCCAGCAGTTCCCCAGGGACAGCCTCCTACGAGCAGTACTTC.

The chain employs TRBV20-1 and TRBJ1-2, with D unresolved. The CDR3 is made up of 13 amino acids. The V gene lost 5 bases and the J gene lost 4 bases, with 14 bases spanning the gap. Germline loops: CDR1 DFQATT, CDR2 SNEGSKA (reference sequence). The CDR3 sequence is CSAGRAPGYGYTF. The CDR3 nucleotides read TGCAGTGCTGGGCGCGCCCCAGGCTATGGCTACACCTTC.

This clonotype was recorded a few times. V and J are TRBV9 and TRBJ1-2; 8 bases line up with TRBD1. The CDR3 length is 16 residues. Germline trimming cut 3 bases from V and 2 bases from J; bases unmatched to any gene: 9. In germline, CDR1 is SGDLS, CDR2 YYNGEE. CDR3 sequence reads: CASSGRGDRLNYGYTF. DNA for the CDR3: TGTGCCAGCAGCGGAAGGGGGGACAGGCTAAACTATGGCTACACCTTC.

This clonotype has ten or more counts. CDR3: CSVSGGAETQYF. In DNA form, the CDR3 reads TGCAGCGTTAGCGGGGGCGCAGAGACCCAGTACTTC. The chain links TRBV29-1 to TRBJ2-5; 8 bases line up with TRBD2. The CDR3 consists of 12 residues. Trimming took 5 bases from V and 4 from J; bases not matched to a gene: 3. Germline V CDR1 and CDR2: SQVTM, ANQGSEA.